This T cell receptor beta chain was identified in a study of CD8+ T cells in alopecia areata. TCR sequencing used cDNA made by reverse transcription of extracted RNA. Sequencing was performed with immunoSEQ multiplex PCR; in TCRdb, only in-frame clones are kept and a portion is missing. The sample lists 150,000 to 200,000 clones, roughly 50% occurring once. The treatment denotes: oral pan-JAK inhibitor, 5-10 mg twice daily. Germline CDR1 SQVTM, CDR2 ANQGSEA. This CDR3 contains 14 residues. Trimming left V 6 bases short and J 2 bases short, with 16 bases between. The sequence was collected from a human donor with alopecia areata. The specimen was CD8+ T cells sorted from blood, collected at week 24, from a patient treated with tofacitinib. The gene calls are TRBV29-1 and TRBJ1-2; D call uncertain. CDR3 nucleotides: TGCAGCGTAGTGGACTCCGGAGCCAACTATGGCTACACCTTC. Translated: CSVVDSGANYGYTF.